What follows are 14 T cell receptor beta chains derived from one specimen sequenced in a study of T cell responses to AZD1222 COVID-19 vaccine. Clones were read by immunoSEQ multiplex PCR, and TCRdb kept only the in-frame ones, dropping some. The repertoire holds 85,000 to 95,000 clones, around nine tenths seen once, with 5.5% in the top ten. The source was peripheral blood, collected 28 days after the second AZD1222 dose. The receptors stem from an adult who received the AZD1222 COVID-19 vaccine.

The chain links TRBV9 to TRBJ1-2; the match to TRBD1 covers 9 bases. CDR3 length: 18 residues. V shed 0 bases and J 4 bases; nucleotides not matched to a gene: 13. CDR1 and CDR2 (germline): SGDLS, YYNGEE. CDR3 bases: TGTGCCAGCAGCGTAGGAGGGACAGGGCCCTACGCCTCCTATGGCTACACCTTC. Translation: CASSVGGTGPYASYGYTF.

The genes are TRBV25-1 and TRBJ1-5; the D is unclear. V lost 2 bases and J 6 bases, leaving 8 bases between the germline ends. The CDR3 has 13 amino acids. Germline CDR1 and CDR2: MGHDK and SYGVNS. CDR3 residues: CASSEGQSQPQHF. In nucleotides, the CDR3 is TGTGCCAGCAGTGAAGGGCAGAGTCAGCCCCAGCATTTT.

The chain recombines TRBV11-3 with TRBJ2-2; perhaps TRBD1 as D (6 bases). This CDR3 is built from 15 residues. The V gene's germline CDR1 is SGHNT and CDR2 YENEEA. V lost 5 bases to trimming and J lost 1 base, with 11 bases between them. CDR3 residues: CASSPQGRNTGELFF. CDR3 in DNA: TGTGCCAGCAGCCCTCAGGGGAGGAACACCGGGGAGCTGTTTTTT.

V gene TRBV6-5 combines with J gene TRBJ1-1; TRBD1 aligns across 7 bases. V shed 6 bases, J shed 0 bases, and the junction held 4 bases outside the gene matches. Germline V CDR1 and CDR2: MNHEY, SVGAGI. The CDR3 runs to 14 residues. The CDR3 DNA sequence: TGTGCCAGCAGGCCGACAGGGTTGAACACTGAAGCTTTCTTT. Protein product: CASRPTGLNTEAFF.

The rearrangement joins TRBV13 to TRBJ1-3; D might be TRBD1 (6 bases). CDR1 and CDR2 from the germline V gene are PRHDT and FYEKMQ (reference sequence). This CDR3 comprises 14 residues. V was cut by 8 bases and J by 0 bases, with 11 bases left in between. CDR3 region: CASARGGSGNTIYF. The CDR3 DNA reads TGTGCCAGCGCCAGGGGTGGCTCTGGAAACACCATATATTTT.

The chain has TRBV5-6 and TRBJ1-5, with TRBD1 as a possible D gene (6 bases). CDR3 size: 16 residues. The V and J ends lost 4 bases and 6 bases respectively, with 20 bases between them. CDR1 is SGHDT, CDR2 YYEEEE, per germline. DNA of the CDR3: TGTGCCAGCAGCCCATGGGGGCGCTATGTTGGTCAGCCCCAGCATTTT. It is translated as CASSPWGRYVGQPQHF.

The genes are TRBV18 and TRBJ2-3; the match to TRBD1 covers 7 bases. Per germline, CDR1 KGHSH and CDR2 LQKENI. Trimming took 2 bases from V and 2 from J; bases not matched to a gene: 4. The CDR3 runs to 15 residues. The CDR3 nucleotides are TGTGCCAGCTCACCATCGGGACAGAACACAGATACGCAGTATTTT. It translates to CASSPSGQNTDTQYF.

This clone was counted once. DNA of the CDR3: TGCGCCAACAATTCACCCCTCCACTTT. Protein sequence: CANNSPLHF. J is TRBJ1-6 and V is TRBV5-1; D is uncertain. The V end was cut by 9 bases, the J end by 7 bases, with 2 bases between. Germline V gene sequence: CDR1 SGHRS, CDR2 YFSETQ. The length of the CDR3 is 9 residues.

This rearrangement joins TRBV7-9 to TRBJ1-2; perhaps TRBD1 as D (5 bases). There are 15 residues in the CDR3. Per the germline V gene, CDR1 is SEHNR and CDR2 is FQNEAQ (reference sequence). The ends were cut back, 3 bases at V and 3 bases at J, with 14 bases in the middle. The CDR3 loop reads CASSLAEGRDYGYTF. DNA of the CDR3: TGTGCCAGCAGCTTGGCCGAGGGGAGAGACTATGGCTACACCTTC.

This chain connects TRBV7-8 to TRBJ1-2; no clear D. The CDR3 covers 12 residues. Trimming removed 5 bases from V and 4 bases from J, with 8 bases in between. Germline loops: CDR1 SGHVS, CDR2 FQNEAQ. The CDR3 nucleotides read TGTGCCAGCAGCCAATTGGGCTATGGCTACACCTTC. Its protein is CASSQLGYGYTF.

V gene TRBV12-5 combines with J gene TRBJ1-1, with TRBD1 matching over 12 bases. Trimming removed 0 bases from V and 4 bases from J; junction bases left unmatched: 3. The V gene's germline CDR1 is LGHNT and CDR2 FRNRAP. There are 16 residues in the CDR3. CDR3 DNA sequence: TGTGCTAGTGGTTTGGTGGGGACAGGGGGCACCACTGAAGCTTTCTTT. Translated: CASGLVGTGGTTEAFF.

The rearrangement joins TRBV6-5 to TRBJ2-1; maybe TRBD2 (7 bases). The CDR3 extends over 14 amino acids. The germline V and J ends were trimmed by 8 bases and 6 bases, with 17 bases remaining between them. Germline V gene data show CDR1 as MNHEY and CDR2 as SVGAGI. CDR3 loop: CASGGRGAINEQFF. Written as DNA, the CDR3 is TGTGCCAGCGGGGGCCGGGGGGCAATCAATGAGCAGTTCTTC.

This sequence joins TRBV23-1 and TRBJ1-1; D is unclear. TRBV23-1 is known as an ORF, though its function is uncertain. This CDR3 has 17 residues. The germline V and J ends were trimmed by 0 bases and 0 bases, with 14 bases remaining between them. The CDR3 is CASSQSRPLTMNTEAFF. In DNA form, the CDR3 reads TGCGCCAGCAGTCAATCGCGACCCCTCACCATGAACACTGAAGCTTTCTTT.

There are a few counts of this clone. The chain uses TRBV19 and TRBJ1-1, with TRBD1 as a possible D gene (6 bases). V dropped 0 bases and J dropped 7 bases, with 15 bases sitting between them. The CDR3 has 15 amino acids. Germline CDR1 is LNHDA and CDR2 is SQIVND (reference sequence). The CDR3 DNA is TGTGCCAGTAGTATAGACGGGGGGCTGTCGGGTGAAGCTTTCTTT. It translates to CASSIDGGLSGEAFF.